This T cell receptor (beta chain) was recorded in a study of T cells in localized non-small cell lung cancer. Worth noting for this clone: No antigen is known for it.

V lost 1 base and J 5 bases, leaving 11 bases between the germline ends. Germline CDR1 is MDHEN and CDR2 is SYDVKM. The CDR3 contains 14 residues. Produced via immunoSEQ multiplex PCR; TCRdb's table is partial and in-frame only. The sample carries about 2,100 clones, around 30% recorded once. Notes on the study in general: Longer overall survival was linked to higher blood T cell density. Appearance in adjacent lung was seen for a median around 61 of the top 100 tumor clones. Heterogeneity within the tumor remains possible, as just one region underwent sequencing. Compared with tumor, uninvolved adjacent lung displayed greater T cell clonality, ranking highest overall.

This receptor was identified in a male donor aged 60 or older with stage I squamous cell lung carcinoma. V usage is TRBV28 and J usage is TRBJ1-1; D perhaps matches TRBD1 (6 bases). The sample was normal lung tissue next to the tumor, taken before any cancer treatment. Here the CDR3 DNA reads TGTGCCAGCAGTTTATACAGGGAGCTTACTGAAGCTTTCTTT. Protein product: CASSLYRELTEAFF.